This T cell receptor (beta chain) was obtained from a study of cytomegalovirus exposure and HLA in healthy donors. Findings of the study overall: The majority of CMV-associated TCR beta chains were reported as apparently HLA-restricted in a later analysis. The HLA-A and HLA-B alleles of most subjects were reportedly predicted accurately from TCR beta sequences.

On this clone: What it binds is not known.

PCR used 60 Vbeta primers and 13 Jbeta primers. The repertoire was sequenced with immunoSEQ multiplex PCR; TCRdb's copy has only in-frame clones and lacks some. The repertoire holds around 130,000 clones, with 70% to 85% as singletons. Specimen: PBMCs. The source of this sequence is a man between 18 and 29 years old in good health and CMV-seropositive.

The chain's CDR3 is CASSQGLAGVSLYNEQFF. In DNA form, the CDR3 reads TGCGCCAGCAGCCAAGGACTAGCGGGAGTGTCCCTCTACAATGAGCAGTTCTTC. This rearrangement joins TRBV4-1 to TRBJ2-1; 12 bases line up with TRBD2. V dropped 1 base and J dropped 3; count of bases not matched to a gene: 7. Germline values: CDR1 MGHRA, CDR2 YSYEKL. The CDR3 has 18 amino acids.